The clone carrying this T cell receptor (beta chain) was observed a single time. This CDR3 is built from 13 residues. Germline V gene lookup returns CDR1 MNHEY and CDR2 SMNVEV (reference sequence). V trimming: 4 bases; J trimming: 7 bases; junction bases outside the gene matches: 6. TCRdb keeps only in-frame clones here, not all; method: immunoSEQ multiplex PCR. The sample includes around 250,000 clones, around four fifths seen only once; the top ten take about 4.9%. These data come from a study of blood T cell repertoires in COVID-19. Study information: Acute-phase and convalescent COVID-19 samples originated in the United States, Italy and Spain.

The sample comprised peripheral blood. The chain is built from TRBV27 and TRBJ1-2; TRBD1 matches at 7 bases. The sequence derives from a man aged 55 to 69 who had recovered from COVID-19. Written as DNA, the CDR3 is TGTGCCAGCAGTTGGGGCACAGGGGTTGGCTACACCTTC. Translating it yields CASSWGTGVGYTF.